A selection of T cell receptor beta chains follows, all from one sample in a study of vaccination effects on CD4 cells after COVID-19. These TCRs' antigens remain unknown. TCRdb's copy holds only in-frame clones and misses some; the assay was immunoSEQ multiplex PCR. The table has roughly 75,000 clones, roughly 72% seen once. The starting material was CD4+ T cells from PBMCs cultured with HCoV-OC43 spike peptides, obtained before COVID-19 vaccination. These receptors were collected from a human donor who received a COVID-19 vaccine. The CDR3 runs from the conserved cysteine through the conserved F or W. D genes are given only for firm matches. Only some rows state a clone size, as once, few, many or a class for expanded clones.

TGTGCCACCAGTGAGCCCCAGGGGGCTGGGGAGACCCAGTACTTC	CATSEPQGAGETQYF	NA	TRBD1	TRBV24-1	TRBJ2-5
TGTGCCAGCAGCTTACAGGACTGGGTTGAAAATGAGCAGTTCTTC	CASSLQDWVENEQFF	NA	NA	TRBV7-3	TRBJ2-1
TGCGCCAGCATGCCAGACTCGGGAGAAAAACTGTTTTTT	CASMPDSGEKLFF	NA	NA	TRBV10-1	TRBJ1-4
TGTGCCAGCAGCGAAAGGTATAGGACAATGAGGACCGGGGAGCTGTTTTTT	CASSERYRTMRTGELFF	NA	NA	TRBV9	TRBJ2-2
TGCGCCAGCAGCTTGGGGACAGAGACAGATACGCAGTATTTT	CASSLGTETDTQYF	NA	NA	TRBV5-1	TRBJ2-3
TGTGCCAGCAGCGAGACAGTATCGAACACTGAAGCTTTCTTT	CASSETVSNTEAFF	few	NA	TRBV7-3	TRBJ1-1
TGTGCCAGCAGCTTGGACAGGGGGGGAGAGACCCAGTACTTC	CASSLDRGGETQYF	NA	NA	TRBV5-8	TRBJ2-5
TGTGCCAGCAGTTCCCTAGCGGGGGGGCCCTACAATGAGCAGTTCTTC	CASSSLAGGPYNEQFF	once	TRBD2	TRBV2	TRBJ2-1
TGCGCCAGCTCCCGGGACACTACTAACTATGGCTACACCTTC	CASSRDTTNYGYTF	NA	NA	TRBV5-1	TRBJ1-2
TGTGCCTGGAGTGCGGACAGAAAGACCCCAGCAAATCAGCCCCAGCATTTT	CAWSADRKTPANQPQHF	NA	NA	TRBV30	TRBJ1-5
TGTGCCAGCAGCGAATCAGGGACGGTACGACAGCCCCAGCATTTT	CASSESGTVRQPQHF	NA	NA	TRBV9	TRBJ1-5
TGTGCCAGCCAAGAAACCCGGGACAGCGGTAACTACACCTTC	CASQETRDSGNYTF	NA	TRBD1	TRBV18	TRBJ1-2
TGTGCCAGCTCACCCCTAATGGATCAGCCCCAGCATTTT	CASSPLMDQPQHF	few	NA	TRBV18	TRBJ1-5
TGTGCCAGCTCACCGGAAAACACTGAAGCTTTCTTT	CASSPENTEAFF	NA	NA	TRBV18	TRBJ1-1
TGTGCCAGCAGTTTATACGAGGGGGCTCGGGGCTACACCTTC	CASSLYEGARGYTF	NA	TRBD1	TRBV27	TRBJ1-2
TGTGCCAGCAGATTGGGTCCAGACAGGGCCTCGAACACCGGGGAGCTGTTTTTT	CASRLGPDRASNTGELFF	few	TRBD1	TRBV27	TRBJ2-2
TGTGCCTGGAGTCCGTTAAATGAAAAACTGTTTTTT	CAWSPLNEKLFF	NA	NA	TRBV30	TRBJ1-4
TGTGCCAGTAGTATAGAAAGACCCTCTGGAAACACCATATATTTT	CASSIERPSGNTIYF	NA	NA	TRBV19	TRBJ1-3
TGTGCCAGCACCCAACGGGGGGGCGAGACCCAGTACTTC	CASTQRGGETQYF	NA	TRBD2	TRBV3-1/TRBV3-2	TRBJ2-5
TGTGCCAGCAGTTACTCGGGGCAGGCGAACACTGAAGCTTTCTTT	CASSYSGQANTEAFF	NA	NA	TRBV6-2/TRBV6-3	TRBJ1-1
TGTGCCAGCAGCTCAGGACAGGGCTATGGCTACACCTTC	CASSSGQGYGYTF	NA	TRBD1	TRBV7-9	TRBJ1-2
TGCAGTGCTAGTGCAGCGGCCGCGGAAGCTTTCTTT	CSASAAAAEAFF	NA	NA	TRBV20-1	TRBJ1-1
TGTGCCAGCTCACCATTGGCTCAGGGATGGTCCCAGTACTTC	CASSPLAQGWSQYF	NA	NA	TRBV18	TRBJ2-5
TGTGCCAGCAGTTATAATTCGGGACAGGGTAATGAAAAACTGTTTTTT	CASSYNSGQGNEKLFF	once	TRBD1	TRBV6-5	TRBJ1-4
TGTGCCAGCAGCCTAACCCTTGGGGGGGGAAGACAAGAGACCCAGTACTTC	CASSLTLGGGRQETQYF	NA	TRBD2	TRBV9	TRBJ2-5
TGTGCCAGCACGAGGGACCAAGAGACCCAGTACTTC	CASTRDQETQYF	once	NA	TRBV28	TRBJ2-5
TGTGCCACCAGTGCGACTAGCGGGGGGGCCCGGGCAGATACGCAGTATTTT	CATSATSGGARADTQYF	NA	TRBD2	TRBV24-1	TRBJ2-3
TGTGCCAGCAGCTACGACAGAAACACTGAAGCTTTCTTT	CASSYDRNTEAFF	few	NA	TRBV7-2	TRBJ1-1
TGTGCCACCAGTGACCCTGGACAGGGGGGGGATCAGCCCCAGCATTTT	CATSDPGQGGDQPQHF	NA	TRBD1	TRBV24-1	TRBJ1-5
TGTGCCACCAGTGATTTGTCTAGCGGGGGGCCGATCGGGGAGCTGTTTTTT	CATSDLSSGGPIGELFF	NA	TRBD2	TRBV24-1	TRBJ2-2
TGTGCCAGCAGTCGGGACAGGGGGCGCGGCGGGGAGCTGTTTTTT	CASSRDRGRGGELFF	few	TRBD1	TRBV6-2/TRBV6-3	TRBJ2-2
TGTGCCAGCAGCGTTTATATGGGGGAAGCTTTCTTT	CASSVYMGEAFF	many	NA	TRBV7-2	TRBJ1-1
TGCGCCAGCGCTCGGGACGGTAGCTCCTACAATGAGCAGTTCTTC	CASARDGSSYNEQFF	NA	NA	TRBV5-1	TRBJ2-1
TGTGCCAGCAGCTTGGGGACTAGCGGAGATACGCAGTATTTT	CASSLGTSGDTQYF	NA	TRBD2	TRBV7-8	TRBJ2-3
TGTGCCAGCAGCTTAGATCGGGGGGAGCAGTTCTTC	CASSLDRGEQFF	NA	NA	TRBV11-1	TRBJ2-1
TGTGCCAGTAGTCCCATCGAGGGGTTGGGAGCGGCCCAGTACTTC	CASSPIEGLGAAQYF	NA	NA	TRBV19	TRBJ2-5
TGCGCCAGCAGCTTAGGATACACGAATGAGCAGTTCTTC	CASSLGYTNEQFF	NA	NA	TRBV5-1	TRBJ2-1
TGTGCCAGCAGTGCGGACGGGTATCAGCCCCAGCATTTT	CASSADGYQPQHF	NA	NA	TRBV6-4	TRBJ1-5
TGTGCCACCATGGGGGGCACTAATGAAAAACTGTTTTTT	CATMGGTNEKLFF	NA	NA	TRBV24-1	TRBJ1-4
TGTGCCAGCAGTGGGGACAGCAGTACCGAAGAAAAACTGTTTTTT	CASSGDSSTEEKLFF	NA	TRBD1	TRBV6-7	TRBJ1-4
TGTGCCAGGTCGGGACAGCCGAACACTGAAGCTTTCTTT	CARSGQPNTEAFF	NA	TRBD1	TRBV2	TRBJ1-1
TGTGCCTGGAGTCCCACCCCGAATGAGCAGTTCTTC	CAWSPTPNEQFF	few	NA	TRBV30	TRBJ2-1
TGTGCCAGCAGCCCTAGCGAGGAGGGACCAACTAATGAAAAACTGTTTTTT	CASSPSEEGPTNEKLFF	NA	NA	TRBV3-1/TRBV3-2	TRBJ1-4
TGTGCCAGCAGCGTAGCTGTCTACCAAGAGACCCAGTACTTC	CASSVAVYQETQYF	NA	NA	TRBV9	TRBJ2-5
TGTGCCAGCAGCCAAGGGGGACAGGGAGTAGATACGCAGTATTTT	CASSQGGQGVDTQYF	NA	TRBD1	TRBV3-1/TRBV3-2	TRBJ2-3
TGTGCCTGGAGTCCCCAGGCGCTTATAAGGGCCCAGTACTTC	CAWSPQALIRAQYF	NA	NA	TRBV30	TRBJ2-5
TGTGCCAGCAGCTCGACAGGGGGCATAGAGCCCCAGCATTTT	CASSSTGGIEPQHF	NA	TRBD1	TRBV7-8	TRBJ1-5
TGTGCCAGCAGCCCCTCGGGAGGCTATGGCTACACCTTC	CASSPSGGYGYTF	NA	NA	TRBV7-3	TRBJ1-2
TGTGCCAGCAGTTTATCGGAAGGAACTGGCTACACCTTC	CASSLSEGTGYTF	NA	NA	TRBV27	TRBJ1-2